Shown below are 30 T cell receptor beta chains from a single sample sequenced in a study of human T cells and chemical hapten exposure. The time point denotes: patch test 2, 6 weeks after DPC sensitization. Sample treatment: therapeutic diphenylcyclopropenone sensitization with weekly scalp DPC. One entry per CDR3 protein results from TCRdb running MiXCR on the RACE reads. The sample carries fewer than 150,000 distinct CDR3 sequences, 12% recorded once. This specimen consisted of whole blood, obtained in connection with sensitization to the hapten diphenylcyclopropenone (DPC). The source of these receptors is a woman between 50 and 59 years old with alopecia areata. Some clones in this sample may be carry-over from other donors' samples.

This clonotype has more than one count but fewer than ten. V gene TRBV29-1 combines with J gene TRBJ2-7; no clear D gene. Deletions cut 4 bases from V and 0 bases from J, with 13 bases between. The CDR3 covers 14 residues. From germline, CDR1 is SQVTM and CDR2 ANQGSEA. The CDR3 reads CSVARAFSSYEQYF. CDR3 nucleotide sequence: TGCAGCGTTGCTAGGGCCTTCAGCTCCTACGAGCAGTACTTC.

This clonotype came up a few times. The chain has TRBV29-1 and TRBJ2-1; the D gene is possibly TRBD1 (5 bases). The germline gives CDR1 SQVTM, CDR2 ANQGSEA. Trimming cost V 3 bases and J 10 bases, with 7 bases left between them. The CDR3 is 10 amino acids. CDR3 coding DNA: TGCAGCGTTGAGGGGCGGGAGCAGTTCTTC. The encoded protein is CSVEGREQFF.

This clonotype was observed many times. This rearrangement joins TRBV7-2 to TRBJ2-1; TRBD1 might be the D (5 bases). V was shortened by 2 bases and J by 2 bases, with 10 bases between the two germline ends. The CDR3 sequence is 15 residues long. In germline, CDR1 is SGHTA, CDR2 FQGNSA. The CDR3 region has the DNA TGTGCCAGCAGCTTAAGCTGGGGCCCCTACAATGAGCAGTTCTTC. Translating it yields CASSLSWGPYNEQFF.

With respect to this clonotype: The germline gene is not matched at one end of the junction; a read error may be the cause. The V and J genes are TRBV6-6 and TRBJ2-5; D is unclear. Germline V gene data show CDR1 as MNHNY and CDR2 as SVGAGI (reference sequence). The CDR3 is made up of 17 amino acids. The CDR3 nucleotides are TGTGCCAACAGTTACCAAGGACCCGCCTTGTTACAAGAGACCCAGTACTTC. Amino acids: CANSYQGPALLQETQYF.

In the case of this clonotype: A read error may explain this, as a much larger clone is one base away. CDR3 residues: CANSPDRGKGNQPQHF. CDR3 DNA: TGTGCCAACTCCCCTGACAGGGGTAAGGGCAATCAGCCCCAGCATTTT. The chain joins TRBV18 to TRBJ1-5; TRBD1 aligns across 8 bases. Germline V gene sequence: CDR1 KGHSH, CDR2 LQKENI. This CDR3 is 16 amino acids long. Trimming took 10 bases from V and 2 from J; bases not matched to a gene: 13.

This clonotype was recorded many times. The rearrangement uses TRBV18 and TRBJ1-5; possible D gene TRBD1, 6 bases. Germline lookup yields CDR1 KGHSH and CDR2 LQKENI. The CDR3 spans 14 residues. The ends were cut back, 4 bases at V and 2 bases at J, with 9 bases in the middle. The chain's CDR3 is CASSQQGGNQPQHF. CDR3 bases: TGTGCCAGCTCACAACAGGGTGGCAATCAGCCCCAGCATTTT.

The rearrangement uses TRBV6-1 and TRBJ2-6; 7 bases map to TRBD2. Germline-derived CDR1 and CDR2 are MNHNS and SASEGT. The CDR3 sequence is 15 residues long. Unmatched junction bases numbered 7, after V lost 7 bases and J lost 4 bases. CDR3 bases: TGTGCCAGCACTGGGGGGGGGACCGGGGCCAACGTCCTGACTTTC. Protein: CASTGGGTGANVLTF.

This CDR3 is CASSLKASGRYYEQYF. CDR3 sequence (DNA): TGTGCCAGCAGCTTAAAGGCTAGCGGGAGGTACTACGAGCAGTACTTC. The V call is TRBV7-3, the J call TRBJ2-7, with 11 bases aligning to TRBD2. J gave up 3 bases and V 1 base, and 5 bases lay outside the gene matches. Looked up from germline, CDR1 is SGHTA and CDR2 is FQGTGA. The CDR3 is made up of 16 amino acids.

This clonotype was observed many times. The rearrangement uses TRBV2 and TRBJ1-5; 9 bases map to TRBD1. Germline-derived CDR1 and CDR2 are SNHLY and FYNNEI. Trimming removed 6 bases from V and 6 bases from J; junction bases left unmatched: 9. The CDR3 sequence is 15 residues long. CDR3 coding DNA: TGTGCCAGCAGGGGATTACAGGGGGCGCGTCAGCCCCAGCATTTT. Translated: CASRGLQGARQPQHF.

This clonotype was observed a single time. This chain connects TRBV7-2 to TRBJ2-2, with 9 bases fitting TRBD1. The V and J ends lost 6 bases and 4 bases, in that order; junction bases with no gene match: 6. There are 15 residues in the CDR3. The germline V gene encodes CDR1 SGHTA and CDR2 FQGNSA. For the CDR3, the DNA is TGTGCCAGCAGTTCCGGGACAGGGTCCACCGGGGAGCTGTTTTTT. Its translation is CASSSGTGSTGELFF.

The chain joins TRBV19 to TRBJ2-7; 9 bases fit TRBD1. CDR1 is LNHDA and CDR2 is SQIVND in the germline V gene (reference sequence). Trimming took 5 bases from V and 6 from J; bases not matched to a gene: 14. The CDR3 is 16 residues long. The chain's CDR3 is CASSLPRGTGIAEQYF. The CDR3 DNA is TGTGCCAGTAGTCTCCCGAGGGGGACAGGGATCGCCGAGCAGTACTTC.

The chain carries TRBV2 and TRBJ2-7, with 10 bases fitting TRBD1. Trimming at V came to 8 bases and at J to 5 bases, leaving 6 bases not matched to a gene. The germline V gene has CDR1 SNHLY and CDR2 FYNNEI. CDR3 length equals 13 residues. The CDR3 is CASARTGGDEQYF. CDR3 DNA sequence: TGTGCCAGCGCTCGGACAGGGGGTGACGAGCAGTACTTC. Full variable domain (rest looked up from reference TRBV2 and TRBJ2-7): EPEVTQTPSHQVTQMGQEVILRCVPISNHLYFYWYRQILGQKVEFLVSFYNNEISEKSEIFDDQFSVERPDGSNFTLKIRSTKLEDSAMYFCASARTGGDEQYFGPGTRLTVT.

The sample holds many counts of this clonotype. The chain employs TRBV2 and TRBJ2-1; 9 nucleotides agree with TRBD2. J gave up 7 bases and V 8 bases, and 12 bases lay outside the gene matches. CDR3 length: 15 amino acids. Germline V gene sequence: CDR1 SNHLY, CDR2 FYNNEI. The CDR3 nucleotides are TGTGCCAGCCGGGAGGCGGGAGGGCGGACGAATGAGCAGTTCTTC. This translates into CASREAGGRTNEQFF.

This chain uses TRBV24-1 with TRBJ2-5; 9 nucleotides match TRBD2. Germline V gives CDR1 KGHDR, CDR2 SFDVKD. The CDR3 spans 13 residues. The V and J ends lost 11 bases and 3 bases, in that order; junction bases with no gene match: 6. CDR3 in DNA: TGTGCCATGCCGACTAGCGGAGAAGAGACCCAGTACTTC. As protein: CAMPTSGEETQYF.

This clonotype was detected ten times or more. The DNA for the CDR3 is TGCGCCAGCAGCCAACCGGGGACTTCCGGGGCCAACGTCCTGACTTTC. Encoded protein: CASSQPGTSGANVLTF. This rearrangement joins TRBV4-1 to TRBJ2-6, with D perhaps matching TRBD2 (6 bases). The V and J ends lost 2 bases and 4 bases respectively, with 12 bases between them. This CDR3 has 16 residues. CDR1 MGHRA and CDR2 YSYEKL come from the germline V gene.

This clonotype turned up a few times. The chain uses TRBV12-3 or TRBV12-4 and TRBJ2-2; 8 bases align to TRBD1. The length of the CDR3 is 16 residues. The V gene end was trimmed by 4 bases and the J gene end by 4 bases; junction bases not matched to a gene: 8. CDR3 nucleotide sequence: TGTGCCAGCAGTTCTCGGACAGGGTCGTTCACCGGGGAGCTGTTTTTT. Encoded protein: CASSSRTGSFTGELFF.

This clonotype was seen repeatedly, ten times or more. The genes are TRBV7-2 and TRBJ2-5, with TRBD2 matching 9 bases. The CDR3 has 19 amino acids. Unmatched junction bases numbered 17, after V lost 1 base and J lost 5 bases. Germline V CDR1 and CDR2: SGHTA, FQGNSA. CDR3: CASSLERLQREAQGETQYF. DNA for the CDR3: TGTGCCAGCAGCTTAGAGAGGTTACAGCGGGAGGCTCAGGGGGAGACCCAGTACTTC.

This clonotype was picked up a small number of times. This chain links TRBV7-8 with TRBJ2-6; 12 nucleotides agree with TRBD2. This CDR3 contains 18 residues. V was clipped by 1 base and J by 4 bases; unmatched bases: 5. Germline V lookup: CDR1 SGHVS, CDR2 FQNEAQ. The CDR3 sequence is CASSLVTSGRLGANVLTF. The CDR3 DNA reads as TGTGCCAGCAGCTTAGTGACTAGCGGGAGATTAGGGGCCAACGTCCTGACTTTC.

V gene TRBV28 combines with J gene TRBJ2-7, with D perhaps matching TRBD1 (6 bases). CDR3 length equals 15 residues. The germline V gene encodes CDR1 MDHEN and CDR2 SYDVKM. The germline V and J ends were trimmed by 2 bases and 2 bases, with 13 bases remaining between them. In nucleotides, the CDR3 is TGTGCCAGCAGTTTACCCGGGACACGGACCTACGAGCAGTACTTC. It encodes CASSLPGTRTYEQYF.

This clonotype was seen a handful of times. The chain uses TRBV12-3 or TRBV12-4 and TRBJ1-2; 7 nucleotides agree with TRBD1. Germline trimming cut 5 bases from V and 4 bases from J; bases unmatched to any gene: 10. The CDR3 sequence is 15 residues long. Here the CDR3 DNA reads TGTGCCAGCAGTCCCCGGGACAGTGAGATCTATGGCTACACCTTC. This translates into CASSPRDSEIYGYTF.

In its sample, this clonotype was seen a few times. CDR3 sequence reads: CAWSVRSGSTDTQYF. The CDR3 DNA is TGTGCCTGGAGTGTACGGAGCGGGTCCACAGATACGCAGTATTTT. This rearrangement joins TRBV30 to TRBJ2-3, with D possibly being TRBD2 (6 bases). CDR1 and CDR2 (germline): GTSNPN, SVGIG (reference sequence). This CDR3 region has 15 residues. V gave up 0 bases and J gave up 2 bases, with 12 bases separating them.

The chain carries TRBV7-9 and TRBJ1-3; 7 positions match TRBD1. Germline assignment: CDR1 SEHNR and CDR2 FQNEAQ (reference sequence). V lost 6 bases and J lost 2; bases outside the gene matches: 7. This CDR3 spans 15 amino acids. The CDR3 loop reads CASSRDSLTGNTIYF. CDR3 bases: TGTGCCAGCAGTCGGGACAGCCTTACTGGAAACACCATATATTTT.

This clonotype was recorded a few times. Compared with germline, one end of the junction differs, possibly owing to a read error. J is TRBJ1-3 and V is TRBV11-2, with D maybe TRBD1 (5 bases). Germline CDR1 is SGHAT and CDR2 is FQNNGV. This CDR3 is 15 amino acids long. The CDR3 region is CASSSPGRGGDTIYF. CDR3 DNA sequence: TGTGCCAGCAGCTCCCCAGGGCGCGGTGGAGACACCATATATTTT.

This clonotype was recorded a few times. The J gene is TRBJ2-3, the V gene TRBV21-1; whether TRBD2, the table's D call, matches the DNA was not checked. TRBV21-1 is described as a pseudogene. The CDR3 totals 15 residues. Here the CDR3 DNA reads TGTGCCAGCAGCAAAGCATTGGAGGCCACAGATACGCAGTATTTT. Amino acid sequence: CASSKALEATDTQYF.

This clonotype was seen more than once but under ten times. This rearrangement joins TRBV13 to TRBJ1-6, with no clear D. CDR1 and CDR2 (germline): PRHDT, FYEKMQ (reference sequence). V was trimmed by 0 bases and J by 9 bases, leaving 15 bases between them. The CDR3 spans 16 residues. In nucleotides, the CDR3 is TGTGCCAGCAGCTTAGGCGCGGCTGGAGTCGGTTCACCCCTCCACTTT. This translates into CASSLGAAGVGSPLHF. Full variable domain (rest looked up from reference TRBV13 and TRBJ1-6): AAGVIQSPRHLIKEKRETATLKCYPIPRHDTVYWYQQGPGQDPQFLISFYEKMQSDKGSIPDRFSAQQFSDYHSELNMSSLELGDSALYFCASSLGAAGVGSPLHFGNGTRLTVT.

This clonotype was seen only a few times. The chain combines TRBV3-1 with TRBJ1-6; unclear D gene. CDR1 is LGHDT, CDR2 YNNKEL, per germline (reference sequence). The V end was cut by 3 bases, the J end by 6 bases, with 27 bases between. The CDR3 totals 20 residues. CDR3 in amino acids: CASSHDILGIRAGFNSPLHF. The CDR3 bases are TGTGCCAGCAGCCATGACATCTTGGGTATACGGGCAGGCTTTAATTCACCCCTCCACTTT.

This clonotype was recorded many times. The chain combines TRBV28 with TRBJ2-1; 11 nucleotides line up with TRBD2. The CDR3 runs 16 residues. The ends lost 2 bases at V and 7 bases at J; junction bases unmatched: 7. CDR1 is MDHEN and CDR2 is SYDVKM in the germline V gene. CDR3 in DNA: TGTGCCAGCAGTTTAAACCCCGGGACTAGCGGAAATGAGCAGTTCTTC. It is translated as CASSLNPGTSGNEQFF.

This clonotype was seen repeatedly, ten times or more. The V and J genes are TRBV29-1 and TRBJ1-5; D gene uncertain. Trimming removed 0 bases from V and 4 bases from J, with 7 bases in between. The CDR3 extends over 13 amino acids. Per the germline V gene, CDR1 is SQVTM and CDR2 is ANQGSEA. CDR3 sequence (DNA): TGCAGCGTTGAAGATGCCGTGAATCAGCCCCAGCATTTT. Amino acids: CSVEDAVNQPQHF.

This clonotype was seen a few times. This CDR3 reads CASSRLTGSAGANVLTF. The CDR3 nucleotides read TGTGCCAGCAGTCGTTTAACCGGAAGCGCTGGGGCCAACGTCCTGACTTTC. This chain connects TRBV5-6 to TRBJ2-6; D not resolved. Between the trimmed V and J ends, which lost 5 bases and 2 bases, there was a span of 17 bases. The CDR3 is 17 residues long. CDR1 is SGHDT and CDR2 is YYEEEE in the germline V gene.

This clonotype was counted a few times. This rearrangement joins TRBV11-3 to TRBJ2-7; D remains unclear. The CDR3 has 15 residues. V lost 1 base and J lost 0, with 10 bases in between. CDR1 is SGHNT, CDR2 YENEEA, per germline. CDR3 coding DNA: TGTGCCAGCAGCTTAGTTTCGTCTACCTCCTACGAGCAGTACTTC. Translation gives CASSLVSSTSYEQYF. The full variable domain, its missing parts supplied by reference TRBV11-3 and TRBJ2-7, is EAGVVQSPRYKIIEKKQPVAFWCNPISGHNTLYWYLQNLGQGPELLIRYENEEAVDDSQLPKDRFSAERLKGVDSTLKIQPAELGDSAVYLCASSLVSSTSYEQYFGPGTRLTVT.